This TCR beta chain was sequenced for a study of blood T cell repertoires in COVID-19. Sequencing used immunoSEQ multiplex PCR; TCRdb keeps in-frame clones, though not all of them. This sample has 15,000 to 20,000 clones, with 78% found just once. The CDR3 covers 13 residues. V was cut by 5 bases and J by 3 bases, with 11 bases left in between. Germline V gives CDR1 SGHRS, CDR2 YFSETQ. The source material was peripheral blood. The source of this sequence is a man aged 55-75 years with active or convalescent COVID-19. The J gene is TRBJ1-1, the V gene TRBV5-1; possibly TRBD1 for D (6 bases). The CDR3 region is CASSSRGDTEAFF. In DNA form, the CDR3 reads TGCGCCAGCAGTTCCAGGGGAGACACTGAAGCTTTCTTT.